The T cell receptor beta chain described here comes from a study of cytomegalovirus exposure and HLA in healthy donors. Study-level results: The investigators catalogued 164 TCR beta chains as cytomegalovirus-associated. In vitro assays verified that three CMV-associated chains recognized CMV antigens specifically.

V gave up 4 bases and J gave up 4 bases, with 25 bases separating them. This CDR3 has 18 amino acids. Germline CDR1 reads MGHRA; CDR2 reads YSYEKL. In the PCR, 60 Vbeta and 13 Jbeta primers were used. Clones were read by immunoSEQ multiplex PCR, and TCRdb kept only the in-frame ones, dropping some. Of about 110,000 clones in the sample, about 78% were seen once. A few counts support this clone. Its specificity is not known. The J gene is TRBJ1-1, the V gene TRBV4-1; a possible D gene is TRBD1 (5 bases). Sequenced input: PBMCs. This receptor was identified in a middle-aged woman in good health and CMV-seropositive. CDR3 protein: CASSRSIPSGGVGTEAFF. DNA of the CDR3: TGCGCCAGCAGCCGCTCTATTCCCTCCGGGGGGGTTGGCACTGAAGCTTTCTTT.